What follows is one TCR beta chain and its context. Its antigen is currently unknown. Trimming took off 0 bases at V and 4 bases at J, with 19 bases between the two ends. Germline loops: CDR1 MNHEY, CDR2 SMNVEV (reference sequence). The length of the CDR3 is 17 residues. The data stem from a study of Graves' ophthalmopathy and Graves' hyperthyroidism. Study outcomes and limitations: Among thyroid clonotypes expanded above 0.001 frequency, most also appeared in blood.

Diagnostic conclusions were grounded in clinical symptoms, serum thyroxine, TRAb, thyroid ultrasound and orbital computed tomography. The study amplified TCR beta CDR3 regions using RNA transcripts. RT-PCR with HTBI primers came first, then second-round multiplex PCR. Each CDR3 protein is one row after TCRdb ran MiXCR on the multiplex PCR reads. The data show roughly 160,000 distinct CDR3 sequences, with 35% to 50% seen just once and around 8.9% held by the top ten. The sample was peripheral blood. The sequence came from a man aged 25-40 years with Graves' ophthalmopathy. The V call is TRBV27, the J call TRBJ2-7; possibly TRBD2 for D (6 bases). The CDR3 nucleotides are TGTGCCAGCAGTTTATCGTACTCTAGCGTCACCGAATACGAGCAGTACTTC. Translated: CASSLSYSSVTEYEQYF.